The 20 T cell receptor beta chains listed next were all sequenced from one sample in a study of CD8 T cells in Susac syndrome. Random hexamers were used to reverse transcribe an amount of about 0.45 to 1 ug RNA. TCRdb called the immunoSEQ multiplex PCR reads again in MiXCR, with one record for every CDR3 protein. The table lists some 110,000 distinct CDR3 sequences, 85% to 95% of them singletons. Sequencing used CD8+ T cells from PBMCs. Receptor source: a human donor with Susac syndrome.

CDR3 sequence: CASSVAPGGWDEQYF. The CDR3 DNA reads as TGTGCCAGCAGCGTAGCCCCAGGGGGCTGGGACGAGCAGTACTTC. The chain employs TRBV9 and TRBJ2-7; TRBD1 aligns across 8 bases. The germline V gene encodes CDR1 SGDLS and CDR2 YYNGEE. The CDR3 length is 15 residues. The V segment lost 0 bases and the J segment 5 bases; nucleotides outside the gene matches: 7.

J is TRBJ1-5 and V is TRBV11-2, with D hard to call. The CDR3 length is 12 residues. Germline lookup yields CDR1 SGHAT and CDR2 FQNNGV. Trimming pared 5 bases from V and 4 bases from J, leaving 6 bases between. The DNA for the CDR3 is TGTGCCAGCAGCACCGGAAATCAGCCCCAGCATTTT. It encodes CASSTGNQPQHF.

The chain recombines TRBV14 with TRBJ1-1; weak D call: TRBD1 (6 bases). This CDR3 has 12 amino acids. V gave up 6 bases and J gave up 8 bases, with 13 bases separating them. Germline CDR1 is SGHDN and CDR2 is FVKESK. CDR3 sequence: CASSPGVREAFF. The CDR3 bases are TGTGCCAGCAGTCCAGGGGTGAGGGAAGCTTTCTTT.

The rearrangement links TRBV20-1 to TRBJ1-5; maybe TRBD1 (6 bases). The CDR3 contains 14 residues. V was shortened by 2 bases and J by 1 base, with 9 bases between the two germline ends. Germline values: CDR1 DFQATT, CDR2 SNEGSKA (reference sequence). CDR3 nucleotides: TGCAGTGCTAGAAGGCAGGGGAGCAATCAGCCCCAGCATTTT. Translating it yields CSARRQGSNQPQHF.

The rearrangement uses TRBV7-6 and TRBJ2-7; tentatively, D is TRBD1 (5 bases). V was cut by 1 base and J by 4 bases, with 8 bases left in between. The germline V gene has CDR1 SGHVS and CDR2 FNYEAQ. This CDR3 region has 13 residues. The DNA for the CDR3 is TGTGCCAGCAGCTTAGAGGACACTTACGAGCAGTACTTC. Residues: CASSLEDTYEQYF. Looking up the rest from reference TRBV7-6 and TRBJ2-7 gives the full variable domain: GAGVSQSPRYKVTKRGQDVALRCDPISGHVSLYWYRQALGQGPEFLTYFNYEAQQDKSGLPNDRFSAERPEGSISTLTIQRTEQRDSAMYRCASSLEDTYEQYFGPGTRLTVT.

The gene calls are TRBV20-1 and TRBJ2-2; D might be TRBD1 (6 bases). Germline V gene data show CDR1 as DFQATT and CDR2 as SNEGSKA (reference sequence). The CDR3 length is 13 residues. CDR3 bases: TGCAGCGCAACACAGGGATCCACCGGGGAGCTGTTTTTT. Amino acid sequence: CSATQGSTGELFF.

This clonotype was picked up one time. This chain connects TRBV6-2 or TRBV6-3 to TRBJ2-1; tentative D call: TRBD2 (6 bases). Germline CDR1 reads MNHEY; CDR2 reads SVGEGT. CDR3 length equals 17 residues. V was shortened by 5 bases and J by 1 base, with 18 bases between the two germline ends. In DNA form, the CDR3 reads TGTGCCAGCAGTACACAACCGCCTAGCGCTTCCTACAATGAGCAGTTCTTC. Translated, it gives CASSTQPPSASYNEQFF.

This rearrangement joins TRBV29-1 to TRBJ1-2, with D uncertain. From germline, CDR1 is SQVTM and CDR2 ANQGSEA. The CDR3 is made up of 12 amino acids. V was trimmed by 2 bases and J by 4 bases, leaving 8 bases between them. The CDR3 region has the DNA TGCAGCGTTGAAAGGAAACTCTATGGCTACACCTTC. Amino acids: CSVERKLYGYTF.

The chain joins TRBV30 to TRBJ2-1; no clear D. The CDR3 consists of 11 residues. Germline V gene data show CDR1 as GTSNPN and CDR2 as SVGIG (reference sequence). V was pared by 4 bases and J by 10 bases, with 11 bases between. The CDR3 DNA follows: TGTGCCTGGACTAGGGTTACAGAGCAGTTCTTC. This encodes CAWTRVTEQFF. The full variable domain, with the rest looked up from reference TRBV30 and TRBJ2-1, is SQTIHQWPATLVQPVGSPLSLECTVEGTSNPNLYWYRQAAGRGLQLLFYSVGIGQISSEVPQNLSASRPQDRQFILSSKKLLLSDSGFYLCAWTRVTEQFFGPGTRLTVL.

V and J are TRBV13 and TRBJ2-3; TRBD1 agrees at 9 bases. Trimming took 1 base from V and 2 from J; bases not matched to a gene: 7. In germline, CDR1 is PRHDT, CDR2 FYEKMQ (reference sequence). CDR3 length: 17 amino acids. The CDR3 nucleotides read TGTGCCAGCAGCTTAGATGGGACAGGGATATTCACAGATACGCAGTATTTT. Translating gives CASSLDGTGIFTDTQYF.

This chain links TRBV9 with TRBJ1-1; 9 bases are a match to TRBD1. Germline CDR1 reads SGDLS; CDR2 reads YYNGEE. The CDR3 consists of 13 residues. V lost 3 bases to trimming and J lost 7 bases; unmatched junction nucleotides: 4. CDR3 loop: CASSATGGVEAFF. In DNA form, the CDR3 reads TGTGCCAGCAGCGCCACAGGGGGCGTTGAAGCTTTCTTT.

This clonotype was observed a single time. The chain has TRBV9 and TRBJ1-4; D is undetermined. The germline CDR1 and CDR2 sequences are SGDLS and YYNGEE. CDR3 size: 12 residues. V lost 3 bases and J lost 5, with 5 bases in between. The CDR3 DNA reads TGTGCCAGCAGCGGAAGAAATGAAAAACTGTTTTTT. This gives the protein CASSGRNEKLFF. The variable domain in full, completed from reference TRBV9 and TRBJ1-4, reads DSGVTQTPKHLITATGQRVTLRCSPRSGDLSVYWYQQSLDQGLQFLIQYYNGEERAKGNILERFSAQQFPDLHSELNLSSLELGDSALYFCASSGRNEKLFFGSGTQLSVL.

The rearrangement links TRBV12-3 or TRBV12-4 to TRBJ2-1, with no clear D. Between the trimmed V and J ends, which lost 7 bases and 6 bases, there was a span of 13 bases. This CDR3 is 13 amino acids long. This chain's CDR3 is CASTPPMVNEQFF. The CDR3 DNA follows: TGTGCCAGCACCCCCCCCATGGTCAATGAGCAGTTCTTC.

J is TRBJ2-5 and V is TRBV12-3 or TRBV12-4; D uncertain. V lost 0 bases and J lost 2, with 4 bases in between. This CDR3 is built from 13 residues. The CDR3 spells CASSLAPQETQYF. CDR3 in DNA: TGTGCCAGCAGTTTAGCACCACAAGAGACCCAGTACTTC.

CDR3 amino acids: CASSFVYTEAFF. The CDR3 DNA is TGTGCCAGCAGCTTTGTGTACACTGAAGCTTTCTTT. The chain has TRBV11-2 and TRBJ1-1; no clear D gene. Trimming took 3 bases from V and 3 from J, leaving 5 bases between them. The CDR3 loop spans 12 amino acids. Per the germline V gene, CDR1 is SGHAT and CDR2 is FQNNGV.

V and J are TRBV29-1 and TRBJ2-7; 7 bases are shared with TRBD1. The V gene's germline CDR1 is SQVTM and CDR2 ANQGSEA. With 4 bases clipped from V and 1 base from J, the junction kept 4 bases outside the gene matches. The CDR3 runs 13 residues. The CDR3 bases are TGCAGCGTTGTAGGGACAGAGTCCTACGAGCAGTACTTC. The encoded protein is CSVVGTESYEQYF.

In its sample, this clonotype was seen once. The J gene is TRBJ2-1, the V gene TRBV27, with 8 bases matching TRBD2. Germline CDR1 MNHEY, CDR2 SMNVEV (reference sequence). J was trimmed by 9 bases and V by 5 bases; bases with no gene match: 6. The CDR3 totals 13 residues. CDR3 sequence: CASSSLAGGEQFF. CDR3 nucleotides: TGTGCCAGCAGTAGCCTAGCGGGTGGTGAGCAGTTCTTC.

The rearrangement links TRBV20-1 to TRBJ2-7, with TRBD1 identical over 9 bases. The V and J ends lost 3 bases and 4 bases, in that order; junction bases with no gene match: 7. The CDR3 totals 14 residues. Germline CDR1 DFQATT, CDR2 SNEGSKA (reference sequence). The CDR3 DNA follows: TGCAGTGCTAGTCCGACAGGGGGGTCTTACGAGCAGTACTTC. This codes for CSASPTGGSYEQYF.

This sequence joins TRBV27 and TRBJ2-1; D unresolved. The germline V gene has CDR1 MNHEY and CDR2 SMNVEV (reference sequence). V lost 0 bases and J 7 bases, leaving 7 bases between the germline ends. CDR3 length equals 13 residues. CDR3 sequence: CASSLSSGNEQFF. The CDR3 DNA follows: TGTGCCAGCAGTTTATCGTCCGGGAATGAGCAGTTCTTC.

This clonotype was observed once. J is TRBJ2-7 and V is TRBV29-1; maybe TRBD2 (5 bases). The CDR3 is 10 residues long. Germline V CDR1 and CDR2: SQVTM, ANQGSEA. V gave up 7 bases and J gave up 6 bases, with 10 bases separating them. CDR3 sequence (DNA): TGCAGCGCGGGAAGTCCCGAGCAGTACTTC. This codes for CSAGSPEQYF.